This is a list of T cell receptor beta chains from one sample in a study of cytomegalovirus exposure and HLA in healthy donors. Profiling relied on immunoSEQ multiplex PCR, and the TCRdb table lists in-frame clones only, not all of them. The sample has 130,000 to 150,000 clones, approximately 79% seen once. Sequencing was done on a sample of PBMCs. The receptors stem from a woman between 50 and 59 years old in good health and CMV-seropositive. The CDR3 runs from the conserved cysteine through the conserved F or W. Each record gives: J gene, V gene, clone size, D gene, CDR3 DNA, CDR3 protein. The D gene is left open where the match is weak. The size of a clone is reported for some rows only, either as once, few or many, or as a class for expanded clones.

j_call: TRBJ1-1
v_call: TRBV6-1
clone_size: -
d_call: -
cdr3_nt: TGTGCCAGCAGTGTCACAGAGGCTTTCTTT
cdr3_aa: CASSVTEAFF

j_call: TRBJ2-3
v_call: TRBV4-3
clone_size: -
d_call: -
cdr3_nt: TGCGCCAGCAGCCGCCAAGGGGGAGCTAGCACAGATACGCAGTATTTT
cdr3_aa: CASSRQGGASTDTQYF

j_call: TRBJ2-2
v_call: TRBV5-1
clone_size: few
d_call: TRBD1
cdr3_nt: TGCGCCAGCAGCGAGGGACAGGACACCGGGGAGCTGTTTTTT
cdr3_aa: CASSEGQDTGELFF

j_call: TRBJ1-5
v_call: TRBV2
clone_size: once
d_call: -
cdr3_nt: TGTGCCAGCAGTGAATTTAATACCCAGGGCCGAGGGCATTTT
cdr3_aa: CASSEFNTQGRGHF

j_call: TRBJ2-3
v_call: TRBV7-2
clone_size: -
d_call: TRBD1
cdr3_nt: TGTGCCAGCAGCAGCTGGACAGGGGGCCTGGATACGCAGTATTTT
cdr3_aa: CASSSWTGGLDTQYF

j_call: TRBJ1-1
v_call: TRBV29-1
clone_size: -
d_call: TRBD1
cdr3_nt: TGCAGCGCCGGGACAGGGGTTTACACTGAAGCTTTCTTT
cdr3_aa: CSAGTGVYTEAFF

j_call: TRBJ2-1
v_call: TRBV11-1
clone_size: few
d_call: -
cdr3_nt: TGTGCCAGCAGCTTAGCTGGGGGGTCCCGTGAGCAGTTCTTC
cdr3_aa: CASSLAGGSREQFF

j_call: TRBJ1-3
v_call: TRBV29-1
clone_size: few
d_call: -
cdr3_nt: TGCAGCGTTGGGGAGACAAGTGGAAACACCATATATTTT
cdr3_aa: CSVGETSGNTIYF

j_call: TRBJ2-5
v_call: TRBV19
clone_size: -
d_call: TRBD1
cdr3_nt: TGTGCCAGTAGTCACCAGGGACAGCAAGAGACCCAGTACTTC
cdr3_aa: CASSHQGQQETQYF

j_call: TRBJ2-3
v_call: TRBV2
clone_size: -
d_call: TRBD2
cdr3_nt: TGTGCCAGCAGTGGAAGGGGACTAGCGGCGGAGATCTTTAAAGATACGCAGTATTTT
cdr3_aa: CASSGRGLAAEIFKDTQYF

j_call: TRBJ1-2
v_call: TRBV10-3
clone_size: -
d_call: TRBD1
cdr3_nt: TGTGCCATCAGTGAGGCTTCCGGACAGGTCGTCGGTGGCTACACCTTC
cdr3_aa: CAISEASGQVVGGYTF

j_call: TRBJ2-5
v_call: TRBV30
clone_size: -
d_call: -
cdr3_nt: TGTGCCTGGAATCTAGGCCAAGAGACCCAGTACTTC
cdr3_aa: CAWNLGQETQYF

j_call: TRBJ1-2
v_call: TRBV19
clone_size: -
d_call: TRBD1
cdr3_nt: TGTGCCAGTAGCCCGGGACAGGGACTCTATGGCTACACCTTC
cdr3_aa: CASSPGQGLYGYTF

j_call: TRBJ2-3
v_call: TRBV7-9
clone_size: -
d_call: TRBD1
cdr3_nt: TGTGCCAGCAGCGGGTTCGGCCGGGACAGGGGCACAGATACGCAGTATTTT
cdr3_aa: CASSGFGRDRGTDTQYF

j_call: TRBJ2-7
v_call: TRBV2
clone_size: -
d_call: TRBD2
cdr3_nt: TGTGCCAGCAGGACTAGCGGGATGTACGAGCAGTACTTC
cdr3_aa: CASRTSGMYEQYF

j_call: TRBJ2-7
v_call: TRBV11-3
clone_size: -
d_call: -
cdr3_nt: TGTGCCAGCAGTTTTAGAGGTGAGGCCGAGCAGTACTTC
cdr3_aa: CASSFRGEAEQYF

j_call: TRBJ2-2
v_call: TRBV27
clone_size: -
d_call: TRBD1
cdr3_nt: TGTGCCAGCAGTATCGGGACAGAGAACACCGGGGAGCTGTTTTTT
cdr3_aa: CASSIGTENTGELFF

j_call: TRBJ1-2
v_call: TRBV6-5
clone_size: -
d_call: -
cdr3_nt: TGTGCCAGCAGCCACATGACAGGAAACTATGGCTACACCTTC
cdr3_aa: CASSHMTGNYGYTF

j_call: TRBJ2-3
v_call: TRBV27
clone_size: -
d_call: -
cdr3_nt: TGTGCCAGCAGTTTATCGGCGGGGAGCACAGATACGCAGTATTTT
cdr3_aa: CASSLSAGSTDTQYF

j_call: TRBJ2-1
v_call: TRBV6-5
clone_size: once
d_call: TRBD2
cdr3_nt: TGTGCCAGCTCAGCGGGGGGGGCCTACAATGAGCAGTTCTTC
cdr3_aa: CASSAGGAYNEQFF

j_call: TRBJ1-6
v_call: TRBV7-2
clone_size: once
d_call: -
cdr3_nt: TGTGCCAGCAGCTTAGGGGGCCTTATAGGCGATTCACCCCTCCACTTT
cdr3_aa: CASSLGGLIGDSPLHF

j_call: TRBJ2-7
v_call: TRBV5-1
clone_size: -
d_call: TRBD1
cdr3_nt: TGCGCCAGCAGCTTGTCCGGGACAGTCTACGAGCAGTACTTC
cdr3_aa: CASSLSGTVYEQYF